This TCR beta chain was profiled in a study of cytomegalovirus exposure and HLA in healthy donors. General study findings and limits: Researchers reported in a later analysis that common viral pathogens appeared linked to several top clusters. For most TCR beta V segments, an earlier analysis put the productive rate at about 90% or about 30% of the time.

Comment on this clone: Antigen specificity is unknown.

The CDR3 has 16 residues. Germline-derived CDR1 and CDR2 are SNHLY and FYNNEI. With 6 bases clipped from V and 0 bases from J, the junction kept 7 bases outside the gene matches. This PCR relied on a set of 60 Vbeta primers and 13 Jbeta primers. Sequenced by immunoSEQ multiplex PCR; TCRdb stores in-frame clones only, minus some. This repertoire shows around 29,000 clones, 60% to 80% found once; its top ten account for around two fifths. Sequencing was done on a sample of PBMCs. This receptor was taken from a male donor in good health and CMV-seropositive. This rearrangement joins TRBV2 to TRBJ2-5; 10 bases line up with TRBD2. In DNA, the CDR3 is TGTGCCAGCAGAGCCGGGACTAGCGTAAACCAAGAGACCCAGTACTTC. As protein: CASRAGTSVNQETQYF.